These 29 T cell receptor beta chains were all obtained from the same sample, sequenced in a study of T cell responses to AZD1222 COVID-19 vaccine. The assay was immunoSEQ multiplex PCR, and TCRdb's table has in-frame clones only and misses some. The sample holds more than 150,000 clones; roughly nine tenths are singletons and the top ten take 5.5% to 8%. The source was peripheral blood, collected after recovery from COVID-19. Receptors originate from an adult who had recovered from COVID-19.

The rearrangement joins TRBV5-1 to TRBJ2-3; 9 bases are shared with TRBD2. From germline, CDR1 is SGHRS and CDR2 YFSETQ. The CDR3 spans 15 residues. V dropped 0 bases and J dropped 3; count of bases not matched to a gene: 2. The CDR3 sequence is CASSLAAGGTDTQYF. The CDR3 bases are TGCGCCAGCAGCTTGGCCGCGGGGGGGACAGATACGCAGTATTTT.

CDR3 DNA: TGTGCCAGCAGTGACCCCGGAGCTTTCTTT. Protein sequence: CASSDPGAFF. J is TRBJ1-1 and V is TRBV2; D gene ambiguous. V lost 3 bases to trimming and J lost 10 bases, with 6 bases between them. The CDR3 length is 10 residues. Germline CDR1 and CDR2: SNHLY and FYNNEI.

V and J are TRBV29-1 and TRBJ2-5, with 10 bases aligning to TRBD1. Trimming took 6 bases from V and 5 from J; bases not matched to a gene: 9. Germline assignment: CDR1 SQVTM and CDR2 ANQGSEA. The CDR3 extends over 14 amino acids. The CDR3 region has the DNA TGCAGCGTCATGGGGGACAGGGGCGGGGAGACCCAGTACTTC. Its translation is CSVMGDRGGETQYF.

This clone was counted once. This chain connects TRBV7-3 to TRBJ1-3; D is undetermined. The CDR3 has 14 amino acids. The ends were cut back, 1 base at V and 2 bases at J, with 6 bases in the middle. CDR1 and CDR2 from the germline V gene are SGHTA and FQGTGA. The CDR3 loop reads CASSLNSPGNTIYF. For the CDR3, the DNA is TGTGCCAGCAGCTTAAACAGTCCTGGAAACACCATATATTTT.

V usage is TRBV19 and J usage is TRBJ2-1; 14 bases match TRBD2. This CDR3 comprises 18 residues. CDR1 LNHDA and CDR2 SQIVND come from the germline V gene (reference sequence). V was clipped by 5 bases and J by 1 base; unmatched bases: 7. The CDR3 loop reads CASSLRLAGGRSYNEQFF. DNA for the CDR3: TGTGCCAGTAGTTTAAGACTAGCGGGAGGGAGGTCCTACAATGAGCAGTTCTTC.

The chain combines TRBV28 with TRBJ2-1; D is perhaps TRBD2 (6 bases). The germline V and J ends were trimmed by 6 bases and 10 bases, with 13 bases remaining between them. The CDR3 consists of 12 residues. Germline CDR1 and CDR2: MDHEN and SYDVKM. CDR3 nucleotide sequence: TGTGCCAGCAGCTTTCGGGGGACGGAGCAGTTCTTC. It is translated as CASSFRGTEQFF.

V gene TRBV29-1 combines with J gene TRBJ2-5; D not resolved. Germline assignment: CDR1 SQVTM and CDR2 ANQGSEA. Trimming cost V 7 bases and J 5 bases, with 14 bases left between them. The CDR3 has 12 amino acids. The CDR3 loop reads CSARALRETQYF. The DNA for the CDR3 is TGCAGCGCTAGGGCGCTCAGGGAGACCCAGTACTTC.

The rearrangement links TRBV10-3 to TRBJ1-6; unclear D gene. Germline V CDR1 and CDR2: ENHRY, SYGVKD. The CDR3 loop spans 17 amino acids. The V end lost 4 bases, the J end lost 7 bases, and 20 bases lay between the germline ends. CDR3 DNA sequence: TGTGCCATCAGTGGTTCTGGGTCGATGGGAGGGAATTCACCCCTCCACTTT. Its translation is CAISGSGSMGGNSPLHF.

The CDR3 is CASSFGTSGNYEQYF. CDR3 in DNA: TGTGCCAGCAGCTTCGGGACTAGCGGAAACTACGAGCAGTACTTC. The rearrangement uses TRBV7-9 and TRBJ2-7; TRBD2 matches 11 bases. CDR1 and CDR2 from the germline V gene are SEHNR and FQNEAQ (reference sequence). The CDR3 is 15 amino acids. V trimming: 3 bases; J trimming: 3 bases; junction bases outside the gene matches: 4.

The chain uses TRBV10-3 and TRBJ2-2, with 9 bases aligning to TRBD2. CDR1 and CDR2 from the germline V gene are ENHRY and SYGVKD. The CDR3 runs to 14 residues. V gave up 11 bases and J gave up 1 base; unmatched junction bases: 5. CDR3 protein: CAVTTSGNTGELFF. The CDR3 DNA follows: TGTGCCGTAACGACTAGCGGGAACACCGGGGAGCTGTTTTTT.

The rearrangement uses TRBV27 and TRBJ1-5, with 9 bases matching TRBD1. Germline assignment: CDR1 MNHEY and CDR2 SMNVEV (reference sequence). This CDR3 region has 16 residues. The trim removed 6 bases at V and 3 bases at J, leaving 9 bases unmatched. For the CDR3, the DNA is TGTGCCAGCAGGCCCATAGGGACAGGGAACAATCAGCCCCAGCATTTT. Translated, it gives CASRPIGTGNNQPQHF.

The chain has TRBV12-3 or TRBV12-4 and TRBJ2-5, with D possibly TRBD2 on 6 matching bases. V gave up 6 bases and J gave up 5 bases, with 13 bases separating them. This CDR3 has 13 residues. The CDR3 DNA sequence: TGTGCCAGCAGCCCCGGCGGAGGGGAGACCCAGTACTTC. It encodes CASSPGGGETQYF.

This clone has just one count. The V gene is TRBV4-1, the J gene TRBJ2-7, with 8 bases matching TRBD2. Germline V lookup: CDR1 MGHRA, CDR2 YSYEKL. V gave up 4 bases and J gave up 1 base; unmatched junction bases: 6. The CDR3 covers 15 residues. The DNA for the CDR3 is TGCGCCAGCAGCCCGAGCGGGAGTGGGTCCTACGAGCAGTACTTC. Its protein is CASSPSGSGSYEQYF.

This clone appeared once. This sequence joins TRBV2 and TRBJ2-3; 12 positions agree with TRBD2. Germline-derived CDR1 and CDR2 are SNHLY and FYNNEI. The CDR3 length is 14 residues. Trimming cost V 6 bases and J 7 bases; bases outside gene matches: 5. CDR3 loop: CASRTSGGRNTQYF. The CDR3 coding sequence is TGTGCCAGCAGGACTAGCGGGGGTAGAAATACGCAGTATTTT.

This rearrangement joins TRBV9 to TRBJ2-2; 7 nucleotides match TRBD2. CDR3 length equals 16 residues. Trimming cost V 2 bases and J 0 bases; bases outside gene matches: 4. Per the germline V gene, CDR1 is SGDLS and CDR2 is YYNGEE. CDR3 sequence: CASSVLAEANTGELFF. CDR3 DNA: TGTGCCAGCAGCGTTCTAGCGGAGGCGAACACCGGGGAGCTGTTTTTT. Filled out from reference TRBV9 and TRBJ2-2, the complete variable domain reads DSGVTQTPKHLITATGQRVTLRCSPRSGDLSVYWYQQSLDQGLQFLIQYYNGEERAKGNILERFSAQQFPDLHSELNLSSLELGDSALYFCASSVLAEANTGELFFGEGSRLTVL.

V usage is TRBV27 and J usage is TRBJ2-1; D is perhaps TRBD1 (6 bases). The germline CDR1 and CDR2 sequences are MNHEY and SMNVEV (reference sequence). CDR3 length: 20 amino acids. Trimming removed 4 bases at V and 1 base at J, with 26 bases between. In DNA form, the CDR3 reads TGTGCCAGCAGTTCACGACCATCATACAGGGAAGATTCGTCCTACAATGAGCAGTTCTTC. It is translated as CASSSRPSYREDSSYNEQFF.

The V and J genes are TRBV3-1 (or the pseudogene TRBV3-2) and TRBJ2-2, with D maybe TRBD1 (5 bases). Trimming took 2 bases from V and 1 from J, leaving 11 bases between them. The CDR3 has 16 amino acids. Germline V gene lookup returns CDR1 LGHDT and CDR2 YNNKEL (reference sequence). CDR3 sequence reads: CASSQKGIQNTGELFF. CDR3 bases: TGTGCCAGCAGCCAAAAGGGGATTCAGAACACCGGGGAGCTGTTTTTT.

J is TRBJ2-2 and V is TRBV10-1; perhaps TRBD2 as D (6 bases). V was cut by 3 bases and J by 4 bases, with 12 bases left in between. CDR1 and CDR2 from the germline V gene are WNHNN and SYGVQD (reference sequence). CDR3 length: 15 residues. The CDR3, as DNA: TGCGCCAGCAGTGACCAAGGACTATCCACCGGGGAGCTGTTTTTT. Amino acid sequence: CASSDQGLSTGELFF.

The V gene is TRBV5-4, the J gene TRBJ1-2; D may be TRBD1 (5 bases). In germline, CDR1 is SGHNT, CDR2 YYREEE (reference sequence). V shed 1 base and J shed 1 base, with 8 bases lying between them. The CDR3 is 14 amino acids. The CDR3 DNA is TGTGCCAGCAGCTTGTTGCAGGGTAACTATGGCTACACCTTC. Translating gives CASSLLQGNYGYTF.

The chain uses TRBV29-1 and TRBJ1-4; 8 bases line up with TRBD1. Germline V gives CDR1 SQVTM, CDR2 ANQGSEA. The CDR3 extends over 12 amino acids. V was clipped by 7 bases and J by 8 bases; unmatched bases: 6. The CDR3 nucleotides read TGCAGCGCGACAGGGGCAGGGGAAAAACTGTTTTTT. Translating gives CSATGAGEKLFF.

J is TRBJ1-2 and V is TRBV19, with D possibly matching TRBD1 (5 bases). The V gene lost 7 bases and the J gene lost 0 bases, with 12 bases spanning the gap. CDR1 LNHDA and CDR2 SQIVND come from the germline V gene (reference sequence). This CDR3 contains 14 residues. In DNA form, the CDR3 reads TGTGCCAGTAAGGGTTGGGGGACTAACTATGGCTACACCTTC. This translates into CASKGWGTNYGYTF.

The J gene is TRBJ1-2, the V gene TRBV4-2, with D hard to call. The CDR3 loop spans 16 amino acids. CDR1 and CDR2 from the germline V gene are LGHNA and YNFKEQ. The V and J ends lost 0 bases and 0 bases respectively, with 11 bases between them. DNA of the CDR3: TGTGCCAGCAGCCAAGATGAGGGAAGAGCTAACTATGGCTACACCTTC. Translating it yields CASSQDEGRANYGYTF.

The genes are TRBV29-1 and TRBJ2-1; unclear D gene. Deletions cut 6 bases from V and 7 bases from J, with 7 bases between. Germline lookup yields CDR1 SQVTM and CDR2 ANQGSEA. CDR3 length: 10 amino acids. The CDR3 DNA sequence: TGCAGCGTGTGGGTTAATGAGCAGTTCTTC. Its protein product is CSVWVNEQFF.

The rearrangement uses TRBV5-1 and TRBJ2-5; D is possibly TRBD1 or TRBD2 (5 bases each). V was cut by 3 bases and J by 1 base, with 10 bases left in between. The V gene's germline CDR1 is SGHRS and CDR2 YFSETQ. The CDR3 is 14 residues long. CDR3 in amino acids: CASSWGISQETQYF. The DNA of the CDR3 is TGCGCCAGCAGCTGGGGGATAAGCCAAGAGACCCAGTACTTC.

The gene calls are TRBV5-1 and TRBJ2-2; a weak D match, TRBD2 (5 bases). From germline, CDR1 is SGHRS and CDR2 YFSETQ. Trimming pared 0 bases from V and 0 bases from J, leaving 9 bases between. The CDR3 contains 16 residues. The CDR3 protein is CASSLVPGSNTGELFF. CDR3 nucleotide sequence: TGCGCCAGCAGCTTGGTGCCGGGGTCGAACACCGGGGAGCTGTTTTTT.

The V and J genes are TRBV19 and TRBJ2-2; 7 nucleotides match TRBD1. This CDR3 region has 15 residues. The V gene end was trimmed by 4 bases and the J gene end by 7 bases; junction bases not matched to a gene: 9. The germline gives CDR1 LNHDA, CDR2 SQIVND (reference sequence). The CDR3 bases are TGTGCCAGTAGTAGGCATGAGGGGGCGGGCGGGGAGCTGTTTTTT. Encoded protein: CASSRHEGAGGELFF.

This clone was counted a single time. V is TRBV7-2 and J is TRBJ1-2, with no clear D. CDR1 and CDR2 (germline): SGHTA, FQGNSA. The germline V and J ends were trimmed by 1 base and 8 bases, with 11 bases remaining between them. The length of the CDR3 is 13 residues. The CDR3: CASSLEQSFGYTF. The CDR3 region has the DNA TGTGCCAGCAGCTTAGAGCAGAGCTTCGGCTACACCTTC.

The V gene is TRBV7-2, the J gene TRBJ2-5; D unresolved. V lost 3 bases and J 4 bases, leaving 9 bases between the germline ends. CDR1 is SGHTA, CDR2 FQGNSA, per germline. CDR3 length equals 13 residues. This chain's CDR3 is CASSLVIGETQYF. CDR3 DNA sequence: TGTGCCAGCAGCTTGGTTATCGGAGAGACCCAGTACTTC. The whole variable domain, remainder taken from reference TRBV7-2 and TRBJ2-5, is GAGVSQSPSNKVTEKGKDVELRCDPISGHTALYWYRQSLGQGLEFLIYFQGNSAPDKSGLPSDRFSAERTGGSVSTLTIQRTQQEDSAVYLCASSLVIGETQYFGPGTRLLVL.

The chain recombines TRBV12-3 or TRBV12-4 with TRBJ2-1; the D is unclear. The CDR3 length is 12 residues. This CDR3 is CASGEVYNEQFF. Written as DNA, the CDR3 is TGTGCGAGTGGTGAAGTCTACAATGAGCAGTTCTTC.